What follows are 2 T cell receptor beta chains derived from one specimen sequenced in a study of OX40 agonist ivuxolimab in advanced cancers. Only in-frame clones appear in the TCRdb table, and some are missing; sequencing was by immunoSEQ multiplex PCR. In the table there are 50,000 to 80,000 clones, about 81% of which are singletons. The specimen comprised CD4+ or CD8+ T cells sorted from blood, sampled in a trial of the OX40 agonist ivuxolimab. The receptors come from an adult with an advanced solid tumor such as melanoma, head and neck, liver or kidney cancer.

The rearrangement uses TRBV5-1 and TRBJ2-5; 10 bases are a match to TRBD2. CDR1 is SGHRS, CDR2 YFSETQ, per germline. The CDR3 sequence is 16 residues long. V was clipped by 0 bases and J by 3 bases; unmatched bases: 5. The CDR3: CASSLGATSGEETQYF. The CDR3 nucleotides read TGCGCCAGCAGCTTGGGGGCAACTAGCGGGGAAGAGACCCAGTACTTC.

The chain has TRBV6-5 and TRBJ1-2; D uncertain. Germline assignment: CDR1 MNHEY and CDR2 SVGAGI. Trimming took off 6 bases at V and 4 bases at J, with 9 bases between the two ends. CDR3 size: 12 residues. The CDR3 region has the DNA TGTGCCAGCAGAGAATCACCCTATGGCTACACCTTC. It is translated as CASRESPYGYTF.